The next 18 T cell receptor beta chains were all read from a single sample in a study of cytomegalovirus exposure and HLA in healthy donors. This PCR relied on a set of 60 Vbeta primers and 13 Jbeta primers. Generated by immunoSEQ multiplex PCR, the TCRdb table keeps only in-frame clones and is missing some. Found here are 80,000 to 95,000 clones, 79% of them singletons; the top ten hold 14% to 15%. The sequenced material came from PBMCs. These receptors were collected from a woman aged 40-49 years in good health and CMV-seropositive.

The V call is TRBV15, the J call TRBJ1-4; 7 positions agree with TRBD1. The CDR3 has 15 residues. The ends lost 1 base at V and 7 bases at J; junction bases unmatched: 6. Germline V gene sequence: CDR1 LNHNV, CDR2 YYDKDF (reference sequence). In DNA, the CDR3 is TGTGCCACCAGCAGAGGTTGGCAGGGGGGTGAAAAACTGTTTTTT. Encoded protein: CATSRGWQGGEKLFF.

This chain links TRBV2 with TRBJ1-1; 9 bases map to TRBD1. Germline loops: CDR1 SNHLY, CDR2 FYNNEI. The ends lost 8 bases at V and 1 base at J; junction bases unmatched: 8. The CDR3 extends over 15 amino acids. The CDR3 sequence: CASYTTGGPNTEAFF. CDR3 in DNA: TGTGCCAGCTATACGACAGGGGGGCCGAACACTGAAGCTTTCTTT.

The chain couples TRBV4-1 to TRBJ2-3; D is possibly TRBD1 (6 bases). This CDR3 region has 16 residues. Germline CDR1 MGHRA, CDR2 YSYEKL. V was clipped by 1 base and J by 0 bases, with 11 bases between them. The CDR3 loop is CASSQGQDPSTDTQYF. In nucleotides, the CDR3 is TGCGCCAGCAGCCAAGGACAGGACCCTAGCACAGATACGCAGTATTTT.

The chain recombines TRBV5-6 with TRBJ2-1; 9 nucleotides agree with TRBD2. Germline trimming cut 4 bases from V and 0 bases from J; bases unmatched to any gene: 11. The CDR3 has 18 amino acids. CDR1 SGHDT and CDR2 YYEEEE come from the germline V gene. This CDR3 is CASSPDLSGRFSYNEQFF. The DNA for the CDR3 is TGTGCCAGCAGCCCAGACTTGAGCGGGAGGTTCTCCTACAATGAGCAGTTCTTC.

This clone occurred a few times. DNA for the CDR3: TGTGCCTGGAGTGATGGCAGGGGCAATCAGCCCCAGCATTTT. Its protein is CAWSDGRGNQPQHF. The chain links TRBV30 to TRBJ1-5; tentatively, D is TRBD1 (5 bases). V was shortened by 1 base and J by 2 bases, with 9 bases between the two germline ends. Looked up from germline, CDR1 is GTSNPN and CDR2 is SVGIG (reference sequence). The CDR3 length is 14 residues.

This chain links TRBV27 with TRBJ2-5; 10 bases match TRBD2. Germline values: CDR1 MNHEY, CDR2 SMNVEV (reference sequence). The J segment lost 2 bases and the V segment lost 6 bases, leaving 15 bases of the junction unmatched. The CDR3 loop spans 18 amino acids. In DNA, the CDR3 is TGTGCCAGCAGAATAGCGGGGGGCCGCCTCGGGTCGCAAGAGACCCAGTACTTC. Translated: CASRIAGGRLGSQETQYF.

This clone appeared a few times. This chain connects TRBV28 to TRBJ2-1; TRBD1 matches at 9 bases. This CDR3 comprises 14 residues. Unmatched junction bases numbered 7, after V lost 3 bases and J lost 10 bases. Germline loops: CDR1 MDHEN, CDR2 SYDVKM. CDR3 in DNA: TGTGCCAGCAGTTTCCACAGGACAGGGGTCGAGCAGTTCTTC. Translation gives CASSFHRTGVEQFF.

This chain connects TRBV18 to TRBJ2-7, with D unclear. The CDR3 extends over 12 amino acids. V lost 2 bases and J 5 bases, leaving 7 bases between the germline ends. Germline values: CDR1 KGHSH, CDR2 LQKENI. The CDR3 sequence: CASSPRLDEQYF. CDR3 nucleotide sequence: TGTGCCAGCTCACCAAGGCTAGACGAGCAGTACTTC.

The sample holds one count of this clone. The chain is built from TRBV6-5 and TRBJ2-2; D gene uncertain. The CDR3 is made up of 16 amino acids. The V gene's germline CDR1 is MNHEY and CDR2 SVGAGI. Trimming shortened V by 0 bases and J by 1 base, and 9 bases separated the two germline ends. CDR3 DNA sequence: TGTGCCAGCAGTTACTCGTCGGCAGGGAACACCGGGGAGCTGTTTTTT. It codes for CASSYSSAGNTGELFF.

This clone was recorded a few times. This chain joins TRBV4-3 and TRBJ1-4; 8 nucleotides align to TRBD1. Germline V gives CDR1 LGHNA, CDR2 YSLEER. The CDR3 covers 16 residues. V shed 0 bases, J shed 8 bases, and the junction held 8 bases outside the gene matches. The CDR3 DNA follows: TGCGCCAGCAGCCAAGATCTGACAGGGGCTCGGGAAAAACTGTTTTTT. It yields the protein CASSQDLTGAREKLFF.

The V call is TRBV7-9, the J call TRBJ2-7; D may be TRBD2 (7 bases). Trimming shortened V by 5 bases and J by 9 bases, and 20 bases separated the two germline ends. This CDR3 is 14 amino acids long. CDR1 SEHNR and CDR2 FQNEAQ come from the germline V gene (reference sequence). CDR3: CASSPEGGSWSQYF. CDR3 nucleotides: TGTGCCAGCAGCCCAGAGGGGGGGTCTTGGTCGCAGTACTTC.

The chain combines TRBV10-3 with TRBJ1-2; 7 bases match TRBD1. This CDR3 contains 15 residues. After removal of 2 bases from V and 2 bases from J, the junction contained 5 bases not matched to a gene. Germline V gene lookup returns CDR1 ENHRY and CDR2 SYGVKD. This CDR3 is CAISETIQGNYGYTF. CDR3 in DNA: TGTGCCATCAGTGAGACCATACAGGGGAACTATGGCTACACCTTC.

This clone was detected only a few times. This chain connects TRBV20-1 to TRBJ2-7, with TRBD2 matching over 8 bases. J was trimmed by 3 bases and V by 7 bases; bases with no gene match: 2. The CDR3 covers 11 residues. Germline CDR1 and CDR2: DFQATT and SNEGSKA (reference sequence). The CDR3 protein is CSGAGDYEQYF. The CDR3 DNA reads TGCAGTGGAGCGGGAGACTACGAGCAGTACTTC.

This chain connects TRBV7-8 to TRBJ2-2; D not resolved. V gave up 5 bases and J gave up 4 bases, with 14 bases separating them. The germline gives CDR1 SGHVS, CDR2 FQNEAQ. The CDR3 is 15 residues long. Here the CDR3 reads CASSSLAPATGELFF. The CDR3 coding sequence is TGTGCCAGCAGCAGCTTAGCCCCTGCCACCGGGGAGCTGTTTTTT. Looking up the rest from reference TRBV7-8 and TRBJ2-2 gives the full variable domain: GAGVSQSPRYKVAKRGQDVALRCDPISGHVSLFWYQQALGQGPEFLTYFQNEAQLDKSGLPSDRFFAERPEGSVSTLKIQRTQQEDSAVYLCASSSLAPATGELFFGEGSRLTVL.

The CDR3 sequence: CASSQEWGDGYTF. The CDR3 DNA reads TGCGCCAGCAGCCAAGAATGGGGGGATGGCTACACCTTC. V gene TRBV4-3 combines with J gene TRBJ1-2; a possible D gene is TRBD1 (5 bases). CDR1 is LGHNA and CDR2 is YSLEER in the germline V gene. This CDR3 has 13 residues. V lost 0 bases and J lost 6, with 8 bases in between.

The chain employs TRBV7-2 and TRBJ1-6, with 8 bases aligning to TRBD1. The V gene end was trimmed by 5 bases and the J gene end by 5 bases; junction bases not matched to a gene: 2. Germline V CDR1 and CDR2: SGHTA, FQGNSA. This CDR3 has 14 residues. CDR3 in DNA: TGTGCCAGCAGCCTACAGGGGGATAATTCACCCCTCCACTTT. This codes for CASSLQGDNSPLHF.

The chain is built from TRBV4-1 and TRBJ1-2; the match to TRBD1 covers 10 bases. V dropped 0 bases and J dropped 4; count of bases not matched to a gene: 8. The CDR3 has 17 amino acids. The germline V gene has CDR1 MGHRA and CDR2 YSYEKL. This chain's CDR3 is CASSQDATGGDRYGYTF. DNA for the CDR3: TGCGCCAGCAGCCAAGACGCGACAGGGGGCGATCGCTATGGCTACACCTTC.

This chain links TRBV7-9 with TRBJ2-7; 8 nucleotides match TRBD1. This CDR3 has 13 amino acids. Germline CDR1 and CDR2: SEHNR and FQNEAQ (reference sequence). With 5 bases clipped from V and 4 bases from J, the junction kept 4 bases outside the gene matches. CDR3 sequence (DNA): TGTGCCAGCAGCCCGGGACAGGAATACGAGCAGTACTTC. The encoded protein is CASSPGQEYEQYF.